At least ten counts were recorded for the clone carrying this TCR beta chain. Its target is unknown. Using its own MiXCR run on the 5' RACE reads, TCRdb lists one record per CDR3 protein. The sample has over 300,000 distinct CDR3 sequences; 20% to 25% are singletons. The CDR3 runs to 15 residues. Germline CDR1 reads SGHAT; CDR2 reads FQNNGV. V lost 1 base to trimming and J lost 2 bases, with 11 bases between them. These data are taken from a study of T-cell memory formation after mild COVID-19. Study details: TCR clusters showed largely donor specificity.

Study-level points and caveats: Later expanders leaned toward CD4+, whereas clones contracting from day 15 to 85 were balanced CD4/CD8.

The chain combines TRBV11-2 with TRBJ1-2, with D possibly TRBD1 on 6 matching bases. The sequenced sample consisted of PBMCs or a T cell subset sorted from them (not recorded which). The TCR was taken from a man between 18 and 29 years old who had mild COVID-19 (a few samples of this study predate the infection). Cell type and time point are not known. The CDR3 loop is CASSLAQGQNYGYTF. The CDR3 DNA reads as TGTGCCAGCAGCTTAGCCCAGGGGCAGAACTATGGCTACACCTTC.